The clone carrying this TCR beta chain was counted many times. Its antigen remains unidentified. This sample is drawn from a study of HIV-infected children after antiretroviral therapy interruption. The wider study: Children had CD4+ above 500, viral load below 50 copies/ml, either treatment arm. Children's median ages were roughly 10 years and 8 years by group. For the interruption arm, samples span week 0 through about 3 years after study end.

Study-level points and caveats: The Gini coefficient of naive CD4+ repertoires rose, returning to baseline by 3 years.

Trimming cost V 5 bases and J 4 bases; bases outside gene matches: 9. CDR3 length equals 14 residues. The V gene's germline CDR1 is SGDLS and CDR2 YYNGEE. Specified treatment: PENTA 11 planned treatment interruption arm or continuous ART arm. RNA-based 3' RACE libraries used unique molecular identifiers. A single record per CDR3 protein comes from TCRdb applying MiXCR to the 3' RACE reads. Of about 89,000 distinct CDR3 sequences in the sample, under 8% are singletons; the top ten hold 0.9% to 1.3%. The chain combines TRBV9 with TRBJ2-7; 7 bases are a match to TRBD1. The sample consisted of CD45RA+ CD4+ T cells from PBMCs, pooled from several time points, taken from a donor given antiretroviral therapy, either interrupted or continuous. Indicated subset: naive CD4+ CD45RA+ CD45RO- T cells. This sequence was found in a pool of human donors with HIV. CDR3 sequence reads: CASSPGTATYEQYF. Here the CDR3 DNA reads TGTGCCAGCAGTCCCGGGACAGCCACATACGAGCAGTACTTC.